One and the same sample provided the 22 T cell receptor beta chains below, sequenced in a study of cytomegalovirus exposure and HLA in healthy donors. Use of 60 Vbeta and 13 Jbeta primers characterized the PCR. TCRdb keeps only in-frame clones here, not all; method: immunoSEQ multiplex PCR. This table holds 95,000 to 100,000 clones, around 73% found once. The sample consisted of PBMCs. The receptors derive from a man aged 35-49 years in good health and CMV-seronegative.

The chain combines TRBV5-1 with TRBJ2-6; 7 bases align to TRBD1. CDR1 is SGHRS and CDR2 is YFSETQ in the germline V gene. V lost 4 bases, J lost 1 base, and 17 bases stayed unmatched. The CDR3 totals 20 residues. CDR3 sequence (DNA): TGCGCCAGCAGCCTTCCCTCAATTGACAGGGTTGATTCTGGGGCCAACGTCCTGACTTTC. This gives the protein CASSLPSIDRVDSGANVLTF.

This clone was found a few times. V is TRBV6-4 and J is TRBJ1-1, with a tentative D call TRBD1 (6 bases). Germline V gene lookup returns CDR1 MRHNA and CDR2 SNTAGT. The CDR3 loop spans 14 amino acids. V was clipped by 8 bases and J by 1 base, with 14 bases between them. CDR3 sequence reads: CASLLPGENTEAFF. In nucleotides, the CDR3 is TGTGCCAGCCTTTTACCAGGGGAGAACACTGAAGCTTTCTTT.

The V gene is TRBV19, the J gene TRBJ1-5; D uncertain. The V gene's germline CDR1 is LNHDA and CDR2 SQIVND (reference sequence). V lost 7 bases and J lost 3, with 13 bases in between. The CDR3 length is 14 residues. The CDR3: CASTLTRINQPQHF. Here the CDR3 DNA reads TGTGCCAGTACCCTGACTCGCATCAATCAGCCCCAGCATTTT.

V gene TRBV6-4 combines with J gene TRBJ2-3, with 7 bases identical to TRBD2. The CDR3 runs 16 residues. Looked up from germline, CDR1 is MRHNA and CDR2 is SNTAGT. V was pared by 0 bases and J by 0 bases, with 3 bases of the junction left unmatched. CDR3 loop: CASSDSLAASTDTQYF. The CDR3 DNA reads TGTGCCAGCAGTGACTCCCTAGCGGCTAGCACAGATACGCAGTATTTT.

This chain joins TRBV5-4 and TRBJ2-2; 7 positions agree with TRBD1. With 0 bases clipped from V and 4 bases from J, the junction kept 9 bases outside the gene matches. The CDR3 is 17 residues long. Per the germline V gene, CDR1 is SGHNT and CDR2 is YYREEE (reference sequence). CDR3 nucleotide sequence: TGTGCCAGCAGCTTGGGAGGGGGCAGGGCCGTCACCGGGGAGCTGTTTTTT. Its translation: CASSLGGGRAVTGELFF.

This sequence joins TRBV6-5 and TRBJ1-5; 7 nucleotides match TRBD1. The V segment lost 6 bases and the J segment 0 bases; nucleotides outside the gene matches: 5. The CDR3 sequence is 15 residues long. The V gene's germline CDR1 is MNHEY and CDR2 SVGAGI. CDR3 protein: CASRAGQYSNQPQHF. The CDR3 nucleotides read TGTGCCAGCAGGGCGGGACAGTATAGCAATCAGCCCCAGCATTTT.

The rearrangement links TRBV30 to TRBJ1-1; 10 nucleotides line up with TRBD1. The V segment lost 0 bases and the J segment 7 bases; nucleotides outside the gene matches: 2. The CDR3 sequence is 13 residues long. Germline V gene sequence: CDR1 GTSNPN, CDR2 SVGIG (reference sequence). The CDR3 sequence: CAWSVTGGGEAFF. CDR3 nucleotides: TGTGCCTGGAGTGTGACAGGGGGCGGTGAAGCTTTCTTT.

The rearrangement links TRBV28 to TRBJ1-1, with 9 bases aligning to TRBD1. Germline assignment: CDR1 MDHEN and CDR2 SYDVKM. The CDR3 extends over 14 amino acids. Germline trimming cut 3 bases from V and 4 bases from J; bases unmatched to any gene: 3. CDR3 DNA: TGTGCCAGCAGTTTGGACAGGGGTGGCACTGAAGCTTTCTTT. Translating it yields CASSLDRGGTEAFF.

V usage is TRBV30 and J usage is TRBJ1-1, with a weak D call TRBD1 (6 bases). The length of the CDR3 is 15 residues. V gave up 6 bases and J gave up 0 bases, with 17 bases separating them. Germline V gives CDR1 GTSNPN, CDR2 SVGIG (reference sequence). The CDR3 nucleotides read TGTGCCTGCCCGGCTAACAGGGACATGAACACTGAAGCTTTCTTT. It is translated as CACPANRDMNTEAFF.

This clone came up a few times. The chain joins TRBV28 to TRBJ2-3, with 8 bases aligning to TRBD2. The J segment lost 0 bases and the V segment lost 1 base, leaving 9 bases of the junction unmatched. Germline loops: CDR1 MDHEN, CDR2 SYDVKM. CDR3 length: 18 amino acids. The CDR3 DNA is TGTGCCAGCAGTTTATCCAGGGGACTAGGCTCGAGCACAGATACGCAGTATTTT. Translated: CASSLSRGLGSSTDTQYF.

The chain has TRBV6-4 and TRBJ1-1; 8 nucleotides line up with TRBD1. Unmatched junction bases numbered 3, after V lost 5 bases and J lost 1 base. The CDR3 sequence is 14 residues long. The V gene's germline CDR1 is MRHNA and CDR2 SNTAGT. CDR3 region: CASSPGTGNTEAFF. In DNA form, the CDR3 reads TGTGCCAGCAGTCCCGGGACAGGGAACACTGAAGCTTTCTTT.

This chain uses TRBV11-2 with TRBJ2-2; D call uncertain. Trimming took off 5 bases at V and 6 bases at J, with 16 bases between the two ends. CDR1 is SGHAT and CDR2 is FQNNGV in the germline V gene. This CDR3 region has 15 residues. CDR3 DNA sequence: TGTGCCAGCAGCGGCCCCAAGAGAGCGCCCGGGGAGCTGTTTTTT. Translating gives CASSGPKRAPGELFF.

This clone has a handful of counts. The chain carries TRBV2 and TRBJ2-3; D remains ambiguous. CDR1 and CDR2 (germline): SNHLY, FYNNEI. This CDR3 comprises 15 residues. V was pared by 0 bases and J by 0 bases, with 7 bases between. This CDR3 is CASSEAGASTDTQYF. The CDR3 DNA sequence: TGTGCCAGCAGTGAAGCCGGTGCTAGCACAGATACGCAGTATTTT.

The chain carries TRBV4-2 and TRBJ2-5; D is unclear. Between the trimmed V and J ends, which lost 5 bases and 0 bases, there was a span of 13 bases. This CDR3 is 15 amino acids long. Germline CDR1 is LGHNA and CDR2 is YNFKEQ. In DNA form, the CDR3 reads TGTGCCAGCAGCGAACAATGGGCGAACCAAGAGACCCAGTACTTC. This encodes CASSEQWANQETQYF.

The chain has TRBV30 and TRBJ2-1, with TRBD1 identical over 9 bases. V dropped 3 bases and J dropped 8; count of bases not matched to a gene: 14. Looked up from germline, CDR1 is GTSNPN and CDR2 is SVGIG (reference sequence). The CDR3 runs 16 residues. The CDR3 sequence: CAWRPHPKDRGHEQFF. The CDR3 bases are TGTGCCTGGAGGCCCCATCCCAAGGACAGGGGCCATGAGCAGTTCTTC.

The genes are TRBV28 and TRBJ1-2; possibly TRBD1 for D (5 bases). The V gene's germline CDR1 is MDHEN and CDR2 SYDVKM. V was trimmed by 6 bases and J by 0 bases, leaving 11 bases between them. The CDR3 length is 14 residues. CDR3: CASRTGGANYGYTF. The CDR3 DNA is TGTGCCAGCAGAACGGGGGGAGCTAACTATGGCTACACCTTC.

The chain employs TRBV14 and TRBJ2-2; D might be TRBD2 (7 bases). V lost 2 bases and J 4 bases, leaving 17 bases between the germline ends. From germline, CDR1 is SGHDN and CDR2 FVKESK. The CDR3 is made up of 17 amino acids. CDR3 amino acids: CASSQRQGRGSTGELFF. The CDR3 nucleotides read TGTGCCAGCAGCCAACGGCAGGGGAGGGGATCCACCGGGGAGCTGTTTTTT.

V is TRBV28 and J is TRBJ2-1; D is perhaps TRBD1 (8 bases). From germline, CDR1 is MDHEN and CDR2 SYDVKM. Trimming removed 6 bases at V and 4 bases at J, with 16 bases between. There are 15 residues in the CDR3. The CDR3 spells CASRPDRGGYNEQFF. The DNA for the CDR3 is TGTGCCAGCAGGCCCGACAGGGGAGGGTACAATGAGCAGTTCTTC.

V and J are TRBV30 and TRBJ1-6; 7 bases map to TRBD1. Germline-derived CDR1 and CDR2 are GTSNPN and SVGIG (reference sequence). V gave up 5 bases and J gave up 8 bases; unmatched junction bases: 6. CDR3 length: 13 amino acids. The CDR3 sequence is CAWLEDRDSPLHF. CDR3 DNA sequence: TGTGCCTGGTTGGAAGACAGGGATTCACCCCTCCACTTT.

This sequence joins TRBV5-6 and TRBJ1-2; D might be TRBD1 (5 bases). The CDR3 extends over 16 amino acids. CDR1 and CDR2 from the germline V gene are SGHDT and YYEEEE. Deletions cut 0 bases from V and 7 bases from J, with 19 bases between. The CDR3 sequence is CASSLAKGPVVGGYTF. CDR3 sequence (DNA): TGTGCCAGCAGCTTGGCCAAGGGGCCGGTGGTTGGTGGCTACACCTTC.

This clone was recorded a few times. The chain joins TRBV6-1 to TRBJ2-3; D unclear. The CDR3 is made up of 14 amino acids. V dropped 1 base and J dropped 0 bases, with 5 bases sitting between them. Germline CDR1 is MNHNS and CDR2 is SASEGT. The CDR3 spells CASSEVGSTDTQYF. As DNA, the CDR3 is TGTGCCAGCAGTGAAGTTGGCAGCACAGATACGCAGTATTTT.

The J gene is TRBJ1-6, the V gene TRBV11-2; D is possibly TRBD1 (6 bases). Germline V CDR1 and CDR2: SGHAT, FQNNGV. The CDR3 runs 16 residues. The V gene lost 4 bases and the J gene lost 6 bases, with 16 bases spanning the gap. CDR3 nucleotides: TGTGCCAGCAGCTCACCCCGACAGGCCTCTAATTCACCCCTCCACTTT. Amino acids: CASSSPRQASNSPLHF. The entire variable domain, with the rest obtained from reference TRBV11-2 and TRBJ1-6, is as follows: EAGVAQSPRYKIIEKRQSVAFWCNPISGHATLYWYQQILGQGPKLLIQFQNNGVVDDSQLPKDRFSAERLKGVDSTLKIQPAKLEDSAVYLCASSSPRQASNSPLHFGNGTRLTVT.